Presented here are 9 T cell receptor beta chains from one specimen sequenced in a study of T cell therapy after organ transplantation. Time point here: 4-8 weeks after completion of therapy. Clones were read by immunoSEQ multiplex PCR, and TCRdb kept only the in-frame ones, dropping some. The table includes about 3,300 clones, 70% to 90% detected once. These TCRs' antigens remain unknown. The material sequenced was CD8+ T cells from blood, taken after autologous CMV-specific T cell therapy. The source is a human patient who had received a solid organ transplant and had CMV disease. The graft donor may have given rise to some T cells.

The V and J genes are TRBV30 and TRBJ1-6; TRBD1 agrees at 10 bases. Germline V gene data show CDR1 as GTSNPN and CDR2 as SVGIG (reference sequence). CDR3 length: 14 amino acids. The J segment lost 8 bases and the V segment lost 0 bases, leaving 1 base of the junction unmatched. The CDR3 coding sequence is TGTGCCTGGAGTGTTGGACAGGGGGATTCACCCCTCCACTTT. This encodes CAWSVGQGDSPLHF.

The chain recombines TRBV6-6 with TRBJ1-1; 9 bases agree with TRBD1. V gave up 5 bases and J gave up 4 bases; unmatched junction bases: 5. Germline lookup yields CDR1 MNHNY and CDR2 SVGAGI (reference sequence). The CDR3 contains 14 residues. CDR3 sequence: CASSMGQGGTEAFF. DNA of the CDR3: TGTGCCAGCAGTATGGGACAGGGTGGCACTGAAGCTTTCTTT.

This chain uses TRBV27 with TRBJ2-1; 9 nucleotides agree with TRBD2. V lost 6 bases to trimming and J lost 7 bases; unmatched junction nucleotides: 19. Germline CDR1 MNHEY, CDR2 SMNVEV (reference sequence). CDR3 size: 18 residues. Here the CDR3 reads CASRPPGASGTIWNEQFF. The CDR3 coding sequence is TGTGCCAGCAGACCGCCAGGGGCTAGCGGGACAATTTGGAATGAGCAGTTCTTC.

The chain employs TRBV7-9 and TRBJ2-2; 9 bases line up with TRBD1. CDR3 size: 15 residues. Losses at the gene ends were 5 bases for V and 5 bases for J; bases not matched to a gene: 6. The germline V gene has CDR1 SEHNR and CDR2 FQNEAQ (reference sequence). The CDR3 nucleotides are TGTGCCAGCAGCCCCCCGGACAGGGGAACCGGGGAGCTGTTTTTT. Protein product: CASSPPDRGTGELFF.

About this clone itself: A far larger clone differs by one base, so this is likely a read error. The chain couples TRBV11-1 to TRBJ2-7; D is perhaps TRBD1 or TRBD2 (6 bases each). With 5 bases removed from V and 7 bases from J, the gap between germline ends came to 15 bases. The germline V gene has CDR1 SGHAT and CDR2 FQDESV (reference sequence). The CDR3 spans 13 residues. CDR3 nucleotides: TGTGCCAGCAGCCAACGAACAGGGAGGGAGCAGTACTTC. Protein: CASSQRTGREQYF.

In its sample, this clone was seen once. This chain joins TRBV5-6 and TRBJ1-1; D is unresolved. The CDR3 extends over 11 amino acids. The V gene's germline CDR1 is SGHDT and CDR2 YYEEEE. Between the trimmed V and J ends, which lost 0 bases and 7 bases, there was a span of 4 bases. The CDR3 here is CASSLAGEAFF. CDR3 coding DNA: TGTGCCAGCAGCTTGGCTGGTGAAGCTTTCTTT.

Comment on this clone: The junction shows a germline mismatch at one end, possibly a read error. This sequence joins TRBV6-1 and TRBJ2-1, with D possibly TRBD2 on 6 matching bases. The CDR3 spans 15 residues. Germline CDR1 is MNHNS and CDR2 is SASEGT. The CDR3 protein is CAISEGRSSYNEQFF. The DNA of the CDR3 is TGTGCCATCAGTGAAGGGAGGAGCTCCTACAATGAGCAGTTCTTC.

The gene calls are TRBV5-6 and TRBJ2-7; D gene uncertain. Germline values: CDR1 SGHDT, CDR2 YYEEEE. Trimming pared 0 bases from V and 2 bases from J, leaving 12 bases between. The CDR3 is 15 residues long. Written as DNA, the CDR3 is TGTGCCAGCAGCTTGGCCGGTGAAATGGCCTACGAGCAGTACTTC. Its translation: CASSLAGEMAYEQYF. The entire variable domain, with the rest obtained from reference TRBV5-6 and TRBJ2-7, is as follows: DAGVTQSPTHLIKTRGQQVTLRCSPKSGHDTVSWYQQALGQGPQFIFQYYEEEERQRGNFPDRFSGHQFPNYSSELNVNALLLGDSALYLCASSLAGEMAYEQYFGPGTRLTVT.

The genes are TRBV7-9 and TRBJ1-4; maybe TRBD1 (5 bases). CDR1 is SEHNR and CDR2 is FQNEAQ in the germline V gene (reference sequence). The germline V and J ends were trimmed by 5 bases and 8 bases, with 21 bases remaining between them. CDR3 size: 16 residues. CDR3: CASSPPLVGGGEKLFF. The CDR3 DNA reads as TGTGCCAGCAGCCCCCCCTTGGTGGGGGGTGGGGAAAAACTGTTTTTT.